A selection of T cell receptor beta chains follows, all from one sample in a study of T cell responses to AZD1222 COVID-19 vaccine. The data were produced by immunoSEQ multiplex PCR, yet TCRdb's version contains in-frame clones alone and is incomplete. This sample has approximately 180,000 clones, with approximately 88% found just once. The material sequenced was peripheral blood, taken on day 0 of AZD1222 vaccination. Source of these receptors: an adult in good health. Both conserved end residues are part of each CDR3. A D gene is named only where the DNA matches it firmly. Rows give clone size only sometimes, using once, few, many, or a class for an expanded clone.

TRBJ1-4	NA	TRBV4-1	TRBD1	15	TGCGCCAGCAGCCAAGCGGACAGGGGAGATGAAAAACTGTTTTTT	CASSQADRGDEKLFF
TRBJ1-3	NA	TRBV7-8	NA	16	TGTGCCAGCAGTTCTAATCGTAGGATATCTGGAAACACCATATATTTT	CASSSNRRISGNTIYF
TRBJ1-1	once	TRBV10-3	NA	14	TGTGCCATCAGGAATGACCTAATGAACACTGAAGCTTTCTTT	CAIRNDLMNTEAFF
TRBJ2-2	once	TRBV3-1/TRBV3-2	NA	13	TGTGCCAGCAGCCAAGCGGGCACCGGGGAGCTGTTTTTT	CASSQAGTGELFF
TRBJ1-1	NA	TRBV20-1	NA	11	TGCAGTGCTAGCGCCCACACTGAAGCTTTCTTT	CSASAHTEAFF
TRBJ2-2	NA	TRBV28	TRBD1	17	TGTGCCAGCACCTCCGGGGGGACAGGGGATCACACCGGGGAGCTGTTTTTT	CASTSGGTGDHTGELFF
TRBJ2-1	NA	TRBV9	TRBD2	16	TGTGCCAGCAGCGCCCAACTAGCGGGAGGCTACAATGAGCAGTTCTTC	CASSAQLAGGYNEQFF
TRBJ2-6	NA	TRBV19	NA	17	TGTGCCAGTAGTATAATAGGAAGGGGGACTGGGGCCAACGTCCTGACTTTC	CASSIIGRGTGANVLTF
TRBJ2-7	NA	TRBV28	TRBD2	16	TGTGCCAGCAGTTCCCTTGCCGGGACTAGCGACTACGAGCAGTACTTC	CASSSLAGTSDYEQYF
TRBJ2-2	NA	TRBV20-1	NA	11	TGCAGTGCGATCGACACCGGGGAGCTGTTTTTT	CSAIDTGELFF
TRBJ1-1	NA	TRBV7-2	NA	15	TGTGCCAGCAGCTTAATTAGCCAGGGTCTCACTGAAGCTTTCTTT	CASSLISQGLTEAFF
TRBJ1-6	NA	TRBV30	TRBD1	16	TGTGCCTGGGGAGACAGGGGCGGCTCCTATAATTCACCCCTCCACTTT	CAWGDRGGSYNSPLHF
TRBJ2-2	once	TRBV29-1	TRBD2	14	TGCAGCGTTGGGGTCCAGCGGGAGGGCGGGGAGCTGTTTTTT	CSVGVQREGGELFF
TRBJ2-7	NA	TRBV4-1	TRBD1	15	TGCGCCAGCAGCCAGGAGGGACAGGGGGCCTACGAGCAGTACTTC	CASSQEGQGAYEQYF
TRBJ2-3	few	TRBV19	NA	15	TGTGCCAGTCGCGGTTGGGGCCCCAGGGGAGATACGCAGTATTTT	CASRGWGPRGDTQYF
TRBJ2-7	NA	TRBV19	TRBD2	14	TGTGCCAGTAGTATTGGGACTAGCGTCTACGAGCAGTACTTC	CASSIGTSVYEQYF
TRBJ2-5	NA	TRBV28	TRBD1	12	TGTGCCAGCAGCCTTGGACAGGGGACCCAGTACTTC	CASSLGQGTQYF
TRBJ1-6	NA	TRBV10-3	NA	16	TGTGCCATCAGTGAGCAGGAGAGCTCCTATAATTCACCCCTCCACTTT	CAISEQESSYNSPLHF
TRBJ1-1	NA	TRBV7-8	NA	14	TGTGCCAGCAGCTTAGTCTTCGGTAACACTGAAGCTTTCTTT	CASSLVFGNTEAFF
TRBJ1-2	NA	TRBV4-1	NA	13	TGCGCCAGCAGCCAAGAGGGCATCTATGGCTACACCTTC	CASSQEGIYGYTF
TRBJ2-2	NA	TRBV10-2	TRBD1	16	TGCGCCAGCAGTGAGAGACAGGGGGCTTTTTCCGGGGAGCTGTTTTTT	CASSERQGAFSGELFF
TRBJ1-1	NA	TRBV25-1	NA	15	TGTGCCAGCAGTGACACTGGACACCCGAACACTGAAGCTTTCTTT	CASSDTGHPNTEAFF
TRBJ1-3	NA	TRBV15	NA	16	TGTGCCACCAGCAGAAATGGGCCAGCCTCTGGAAACACCATATATTTT	CATSRNGPASGNTIYF
TRBJ2-5	NA	TRBV19	TRBD1	15	TGTGCCAGTAGTATAGCCCCCGGGACAGAAGAGACCCAGTACTTC	CASSIAPGTEETQYF
TRBJ1-2	NA	TRBV24-1	NA	16	TGTGCCACCAGTACGCCGACAGGAGGATCTACCTATGGCTACACCTTC	CATSTPTGGSTYGYTF
TRBJ1-3	NA	TRBV11-2	NA	16	TGTGCCAGCAGCTTAGGGATGGGGGCCTCTGGAAACACCATATATTTT	CASSLGMGASGNTIYF
TRBJ1-1	NA	TRBV7-2	TRBD1	14	TGTGCCAGCAGCCAGGGACAGATATACACTGAAGCTTTCTTT	CASSQGQIYTEAFF
TRBJ2-1	NA	TRBV9	TRBD1	15	TGTGCCAGCAGCGTCACAGGGGGCCTCAAGAATGAGCAGTTCTTC	CASSVTGGLKNEQFF
TRBJ2-5	NA	TRBV4-2	NA	16	TGTGCCAGCAGCCAAGATGGGTTGGCTAGCCAAGAGACCCAGTACTTC	CASSQDGLASQETQYF
TRBJ2-5	once	TRBV2	TRBD2	18	TGTGCCAGCAGTGACCTTGGACTAGCGGGGGGAAATCAAGAGACCCAGTACTTC	CASSDLGLAGGNQETQYF
TRBJ2-3	NA	TRBV19	TRBD2	16	TGTGCCAGTAGTATTATCACTAGCGGTGGCACAGATACGCAGTATTTT	CASSIITSGGTDTQYF
TRBJ2-7	NA	TRBV10-3	NA	14	TGTGCCATCAGTGAGTCGACTCTCACCTACGAGCAGTACTTC	CAISESTLTYEQYF
TRBJ2-2	NA	TRBV9	TRBD1	14	TGTGCCAGCAGCTTGACAGGGAGTACCGGGGAGCTGTTTTTT	CASSLTGSTGELFF
TRBJ1-2	NA	TRBV5-6	TRBD1	14	TGTGCCAGCACCGAGGGGGCGCGGAGCTATGGCTACACCTTC	CASTEGARSYGYTF
TRBJ2-1	once	TRBV11-2	NA	13	TGTGCCAGCAGCGATAAGCTTTACAATGAGCAGTTCTTC	CASSDKLYNEQFF
TRBJ1-4	NA	TRBV5-1	NA	15	TGCGCCAGCAGCGCCGACACCTCAACTAATGAAAAACTGTTTTTT	CASSADTSTNEKLFF
TRBJ1-5	NA	TRBV29-1	NA	13	TGCAGCGCAATGGACAGCGTGGATCAGCCCCAGCATTTT	CSAMDSVDQPQHF
TRBJ1-1	NA	TRBV18	TRBD1	16	TGTGCCAGCTCACCACGATTAAGACAGGGGGACACTGAAGCTTTCTTT	CASSPRLRQGDTEAFF
TRBJ2-1	NA	TRBV4-3	NA	15	TGCGCCAGCAGCCAAGATCCTAGCCGACTTTTAGAGCAGTTCTTC	CASSQDPSRLLEQFF
TRBJ2-1	NA	TRBV28	TRBD2	16	TGTGCCAGCAGTTCCTACACTAGCGGAGGGGCAAATGAGCAGTTCTTC	CASSSYTSGGANEQFF